Here is one T cell receptor beta chain with its context. Its antigen is still unknown. This record belongs to a study of vaccination and CD4 T cells after COVID-19. As for the study in general: Overlapping spike peptides of SARS-CoV-2, HCoV-NL63, HCoV-OC43 and HCoV-229E were used, and cells were stimulated with them.

Treatment meaning: roughly 10-day PBMC culture with coronavirus spike peptide pools or control peptides (ViraFEST assay). With peptide pools, ViraFEST first expanded antigen-specific T cells and afterwards sequenced their TCRs. With the Oncomine TCR Beta short-read assay, DNA from cultured CD4+ T cells was sequenced. Genomic DNA was drawn out of CD4+ T cells grown in culture. MiXCR, run by TCRdb on the PCR reads, gives a single entry per CDR3 protein. The repertoire holds thousands of distinct CDR3 sequences, with about 67% as singletons. With V trimmed by 1 base and J by 6 bases, 6 bases remained unmatched. There are 16 residues in the CDR3. Germline CDR1 reads SGHTA; CDR2 reads FQGNSA.

Sample: CD4+ T cells from blood, cultured in vitro. V and J are TRBV7-2 and TRBJ2-7, with 13 bases that match TRBD2. The origin of this receptor is a human donor who had recovered from COVID-19. The CDR3 loop reads CASSLGGTSGTLEQYF. The CDR3 nucleotides read TGTGCCAGCAGCTTAGGAGGGACTAGCGGGACACTCGAGCAGTACTTC.